This T cell receptor (beta chain) came from a study of T-cell memory formation after mild COVID-19. Each CDR3 protein is one row after TCRdb ran MiXCR on the 5' RACE reads. The sample has 350,000 to 500,000 distinct CDR3 sequences, roughly 17% seen once. Findings and limits, study-wide: Pre-infection memory contained some responding clones, which suggested that cross-reactive memory had joined. Among clones contracting day 15 to 85, CD4/CD8 was balanced, whereas later expanders leaned CD4+. Contracting CD4+ clones were located mainly in CM and EM, and CD8+ clones in EMRA.

Trimming left V 5 bases short and J 7 bases short, with 21 bases between. Germline CDR1 and CDR2: MNHNY and SVGAGI (reference sequence). The CDR3 length is 15 residues. As regards this clonotype: Antigen specificity is unknown.

The sample taken for sequencing was PBMCs or a T cell subset sorted from them (not recorded which). This sequence joins TRBV6-6 and TRBJ2-7; TRBD1 or TRBD2 may be the D gene (5 bases each). The receptor comes from a man aged 18-30 years who had mild COVID-19 (a few samples of this study predate the infection). Cell type and time point are not known. CDR3 bases: TGTGCCAGCAGTACCTCCGGGACGGACCCTTGGGAGCAGTACTTC. This translates into CASSTSGTDPWEQYF.